These 9 T cell receptor beta chains originate from one sample sequenced in a study of T-cell reconstitution after alpha-beta-depleted transplantation in children. It was with unique molecular identifiers that the TCRbeta library was prepared. Via MiXCR, TCRdb re-called the PCR reads, giving one row per CDR3 protein. Of about 120,000 distinct CDR3 sequences in the sample, 10% were seen once. Here the sequenced sample was PBMCs from the stem cell graft donor, taken from the stem cell graft. Receptors originate from a human donor who donated a stem cell graft to a child with acute lymphoblastic leukemia.

This clonotype appeared many times. V is TRBV20-1 and J is TRBJ1-6; D might be TRBD1 (6 bases). V was shortened by 5 bases and J by 4 bases, with 12 bases between the two germline ends. CDR1 and CDR2 (germline): DFQATT, SNEGSKA (reference sequence). The CDR3 is 14 residues long. The CDR3 DNA is TGCAGTGCTCTTACAGGGATGTATAATTCACCCCTCCACTTT. Its protein is CSALTGMYNSPLHF.

This clonotype was recorded at least ten times. The rearrangement joins TRBV11-3 to TRBJ2-1, with 8 nucleotides matching TRBD1. The CDR3 consists of 15 residues. In germline, CDR1 is SGHNT, CDR2 YENEEA. V was clipped by 4 bases and J by 5 bases; unmatched bases: 7. The CDR3 DNA sequence: TGTGCCAGCAGCTCACGACAGGGGTCTAACAATGAGCAGTTCTTC. Translation gives CASSSRQGSNNEQFF. Using reference TRBV11-3 and TRBJ2-1 for the parts outside the CDR3, the full variable domain is EAGVVQSPRYKIIEKKQPVAFWCNPISGHNTLYWYLQNLGQGPELLIRYENEEAVDDSQLPKDRFSAERLKGVDSTLKIQPAELGDSAVYLCASSSRQGSNNEQFFGPGTRLTVL.

This clonotype was observed many times. J is TRBJ2-3 and V is TRBV14; no clear D gene. V was cut by 2 bases and J by 2 bases, with 11 bases left in between. This CDR3 comprises 15 residues. Germline values: CDR1 SGHDN, CDR2 FVKESK. The CDR3 sequence: CASSQPDITTDTQYF. CDR3 in DNA: TGTGCCAGCAGCCAACCCGATATAACCACAGATACGCAGTATTTT.

This clonotype was recorded at least ten times. V gene TRBV7-2 combines with J gene TRBJ2-3; TRBD1 might be the D (8 bases). Trimming pared 5 bases from V and 3 bases from J, leaving 18 bases between. This CDR3 comprises 16 residues. Per germline, CDR1 SGHTA and CDR2 FQGNSA. CDR3: CASSIQGGSRTDTQYF. The CDR3 DNA reads TGTGCCAGCAGCATACAGGGGGGGTCACGGACAGATACGCAGTATTTT. The full variable domain, in which reference TRBV7-2 and TRBJ2-3 provide the parts outside the CDR3, is GAGVSQSPSNKVTEKGKDVELRCDPISGHTALYWYRQSLGQGLEFLIYFQGNSAPDKSGLPSDRFSAERTGGSVSTLTIQRTQQEDSAVYLCASSIQGGSRTDTQYFGPGTRLTVL.

CDR3 sequence (DNA): TGTGCCAGCAGTTTAATGGGGCGCGGAAACAGGCAGTACTTC. It is translated as CASSLMGRGNRQYF. This rearrangement joins TRBV12-3 or TRBV12-4 to TRBJ2-4, with a possible D match to TRBD1 (5 bases). The CDR3 loop spans 14 amino acids. V lost 2 bases and J 13 bases, leaving 18 bases between the germline ends.

This clonotype has ten or more counts. The rearrangement links TRBV20-1 to TRBJ2-3; 14 nucleotides match TRBD2. V was pared by 1 base and J by 3 bases, with 9 bases of the junction left unmatched. The CDR3 totals 18 residues. CDR1 and CDR2 (germline): DFQATT, SNEGSKA (reference sequence). CDR3 amino acids: CSARGSGTSGRWTDTQYF. The CDR3 nucleotides are TGCAGTGCTAGAGGGAGTGGGACTAGCGGGAGATGGACAGATACGCAGTATTTT.

This clonotype was recorded many times. This chain connects TRBV4-2 to TRBJ2-1; the match to TRBD1 covers 12 bases. V lost 1 base, J lost 8 bases, and 6 bases stayed unmatched. Germline loops: CDR1 LGHNA, CDR2 YNFKEQ. This CDR3 contains 16 residues. The CDR3 DNA sequence: TGTGCCAGCAGCCAAGCCGGGACAGGGGGCAGGGATGAGCAGTTCTTC. This encodes CASSQAGTGGRDEQFF.

In its sample, this clonotype was seen many times. V and J are TRBV5-6 and TRBJ2-3, with TRBD2 matching over 11 bases. The CDR3 spans 15 residues. V shed 6 bases, J shed 4 bases, and the junction held 7 bases outside the gene matches. From germline, CDR1 is SGHDT and CDR2 YYEEEE. CDR3: CASNPVAGGPDTQYF. CDR3 sequence (DNA): TGTGCCAGCAATCCGGTAGCGGGAGGGCCAGATACGCAGTATTTT. Full variable domain (missing parts from reference TRBV5-6 and TRBJ2-3): DAGVTQSPTHLIKTRGQQVTLRCSPKSGHDTVSWYQQALGQGPQFIFQYYEEEERQRGNFPDRFSGHQFPNYSSELNVNALLLGDSALYLCASNPVAGGPDTQYFGPGTRLTVL.

In its sample, this clonotype was seen many times. V and J are TRBV5-1 and TRBJ2-6; D is unclear. Germline loops: CDR1 SGHRS, CDR2 YFSETQ. The CDR3 contains 18 residues. With 3 bases removed from V and 0 bases from J, the gap between germline ends came to 16 bases. Here the CDR3 reads CASSCGRSEYSGANVLTF. In DNA form, the CDR3 reads TGCGCCAGCAGCTGCGGACGTTCTGAGTACTCTGGGGCCAACGTCCTGACTTTC.